The next 5 T cell receptor beta chains were all read from a single sample in a study of identical twins. TCRdb itself ran the 5' RACE reads through MiXCR, one entry per CDR3 protein. This sample yields some 570,000 distinct CDR3 sequences, of which 20% to 25% are seen a single time; more than 0.4% belongs to the top ten. This sample was also put to use in a study of yellow fever vaccine responses in identical twins.

The sample comprised CD4+ T cells sorted from blood. These receptors all stem from a woman aged 18-29 years in good health.

This rearrangement joins TRBV2 to TRBJ1-5; D unclear. V was trimmed by 3 bases and J by 4 bases, leaving 7 bases between them. Germline V gives CDR1 SNHLY, CDR2 FYNNEI. The CDR3 is 13 residues long. CDR3 in DNA: TGTGCCAGCAGTGATGGTGGGAATCAGCCCCAGCATTTT. Translated: CASSDGGNQPQHF.

The chain combines TRBV27 with TRBJ1-4; D may be TRBD1 (5 bases). V was clipped by 8 bases and J by 7 bases, with 17 bases between them. CDR3 length equals 14 residues. CDR1 and CDR2 (germline): MNHEY, SMNVEV (reference sequence). The CDR3 bases are TGTGCCAGCCGGGTGCAGGGAGGCGGTGAAAAACTGTTTTTT. This sequence encodes CASRVQGGGEKLFF.

J is TRBJ2-1 and V is TRBV7-2; a possible D gene is TRBD2 (5 bases). This CDR3 region has 14 residues. The germline V gene has CDR1 SGHTA and CDR2 FQGNSA. V dropped 8 bases and J dropped 3 bases, with 14 bases sitting between them. The CDR3 region has the DNA TGTGCCAGCCGACCGGACTTTGGCTACAATGAGCAGTTCTTC. It translates to CASRPDFGYNEQFF.

This chain links TRBV5-6 with TRBJ2-7; 10 bases match TRBD2. This CDR3 region has 14 residues. Germline V gene data show CDR1 as SGHDT and CDR2 as YYEEEE. V trimming: 4 bases; J trimming: 4 bases; junction bases outside the gene matches: 5. The CDR3: CASSKTSGAYEQYV. The CDR3 DNA follows: TGTGCCAGCAGCAAAACTAGCGGGGCTTACGAGCAGTACGTC.

Only one count was recorded for this clonotype. The chain carries TRBV18 and TRBJ2-7, with 8 bases lining up with TRBD1. Trimming at V came to 5 bases and at J to 1 base, leaving 7 bases not matched to a gene. The CDR3 extends over 15 amino acids. CDR1 and CDR2 (germline): KGHSH, LQKENI. CDR3 nucleotides: TGTGCCAGCTCAGCCGGGACAGGATCTTCCTACGAGCAGTACGTC. Amino acid sequence: CASSAGTGSSYEQYV.